A single sample gave rise to the 14 T cell receptor beta chains below, sequenced in a study of cytomegalovirus exposure and HLA in healthy donors. PCR employed 60 Vbeta and 13 Jbeta primers. TCRdb keeps only in-frame clones here, not all; method: immunoSEQ multiplex PCR. The sample shows 150,000 to 200,000 clones, 75% to 80% of them seen only once. Sequenced: PBMCs. Source of these receptors: a man aged 45-60 years in good health and CMV-seropositive.

The rearrangement joins TRBV6-5 to TRBJ1-6; TRBD1 matches 7 bases. Germline V gives CDR1 MNHEY, CDR2 SVGAGI. V was clipped by 7 bases and J by 10 bases; unmatched bases: 13. The CDR3 covers 15 residues. The CDR3 here is CASNPGRGRKSPLHF. The CDR3 coding sequence is TGTGCCAGCAACCCGGGCAGGGGGAGGAAATCACCCCTCCACTTT.

The chain recombines TRBV5-1 with TRBJ2-2, with unresolved D. Germline V gives CDR1 SGHRS, CDR2 YFSETQ. V lost 0 bases and J 5 bases, leaving 8 bases between the germline ends. The CDR3 is 14 residues long. CDR3 DNA: TGCGCCAGCAGCTTGGCAGTGGAGACCGGGGAGCTGTTTTTT. This sequence encodes CASSLAVETGELFF.

This chain joins TRBV19 and TRBJ1-2; D is ambiguous. There are 13 residues in the CDR3. In germline, CDR1 is LNHDA, CDR2 SQIVND (reference sequence). Trimming cost V 1 base and J 4 bases, with 7 bases left between them. The CDR3 protein is CASSIVATYGYTF. The CDR3 region has the DNA TGTGCCAGTAGTATAGTAGCCACCTATGGCTACACCTTC. Full variable domain (rest looked up from reference TRBV19 and TRBJ1-2): DGGITQSPKYLFRKEGQNVTLSCEQNLNHDAMYWYRQDPGQGLRLIYYSQIVNDFQKGDIAEGYSVSREKKESFPLTVTSAQKNPTAFYLCASSIVATYGYTFGSGTRLTVV.

The chain carries TRBV11-2 and TRBJ2-5; 9 bases are a match to TRBD2. The junction had 12 bases not matched to a gene; V was cut back by 6 bases and J by 1 base. Germline CDR1 reads SGHAT; CDR2 reads FQNNGV. This CDR3 has 17 residues. This CDR3 reads CASSFAPPTSGQETQYF. In DNA form, the CDR3 reads TGTGCCAGCAGTTTCGCACCCCCGACTAGCGGCCAAGAGACCCAGTACTTC. The full variable domain, with the rest looked up from reference TRBV11-2 and TRBJ2-5, is EAGVAQSPRYKIIEKRQSVAFWCNPISGHATLYWYQQILGQGPKLLIQFQNNGVVDDSQLPKDRFSAERLKGVDSTLKIQPAKLEDSAVYLCASSFAPPTSGQETQYFGPGTRLLVL.

The chain recombines TRBV10-2 with TRBJ2-3; 7 positions match TRBD1. The V gene's germline CDR1 is WSHSY and CDR2 SAAADI. The junction had 6 bases not matched to a gene; V was cut back by 4 bases and J by 2 bases. This CDR3 contains 15 residues. CDR3 residues: CASSGLQGYTDTQYF. Here the CDR3 DNA reads TGCGCCAGCAGTGGACTACAGGGGTACACAGATACGCAGTATTTT.

The chain recombines TRBV6-4 with TRBJ2-1, with 8 bases identical to TRBD1. Germline assignment: CDR1 MRHNA and CDR2 SNTAGT. This CDR3 contains 15 residues. With 6 bases clipped from V and 6 bases from J, the junction kept 10 bases outside the gene matches. In nucleotides, the CDR3 is TGTGCCAGCAGGCCTCAGGGGGCAGGGTCCAATGAGCAGTTCTTC. Translating gives CASRPQGAGSNEQFF.

The J gene is TRBJ2-4, the V gene TRBV28, with 7 bases fitting TRBD1. Germline CDR1 and CDR2: MDHEN and SYDVKM. J was trimmed by 0 bases and V by 5 bases; bases with no gene match: 7. There are 16 residues in the CDR3. Written as DNA, the CDR3 is TGTGCCAGCAGTACGGGACAGTCTATAGCCAAAAACATTCAGTACTTC. Its protein is CASSTGQSIAKNIQYF.

The chain joins TRBV30 to TRBJ1-1; 8 bases map to TRBD1. Trimming took 5 bases from V and 3 from J; bases not matched to a gene: 2. The germline V gene has CDR1 GTSNPN and CDR2 SVGIG (reference sequence). The CDR3 is 12 amino acids. The DNA for the CDR3 is TGTGCCTGGCTACAGGGGGACACTGAAGCTTTCTTT. Translated, it gives CAWLQGDTEAFF.

J is TRBJ1-6 and V is TRBV7-2, with 8 bases matching TRBD1. The germline gives CDR1 SGHTA, CDR2 FQGNSA. With 5 bases clipped from V and 9 bases from J, the junction kept 12 bases outside the gene matches. The CDR3 runs to 16 residues. CDR3 in DNA: TGTGCCAGCAGCCAAGGACAGGGAGGGATTTCTTCACCCCTCCACTTT. Residues: CASSQGQGGISSPLHF.

The count of this clone is one. No conserved phenylalanine or tryptophan ends this CDR3, so it is likely a read error. No DNA is shown, since the ends of the CDR3 on it are uncertain; the CDR3 is the one TCRdb lists. V and J are TRBV5-7 and TRBJ2-6; the table's D call, TRBD1, has no DNA check behind it. TRBV5-7 is an ORF, with its function uncertain. The CDR3 contains 17 residues when both ends are counted. The CDR3 is CASSFFCRDSGFLRAVL.

This chain joins TRBV7-2 and TRBJ1-5, with D possibly matching TRBD1 (5 bases). V lost 1 base to trimming and J lost 3 bases, with 10 bases between them. Per germline, CDR1 SGHTA and CDR2 FQGNSA. This CDR3 comprises 15 residues. CDR3 DNA sequence: TGTGCCAGCAGCTTAGGACAGAACTTCAATCAGCCCCAGCATTTT. Translation gives CASSLGQNFNQPQHF.

This clone has a handful of counts. V usage is TRBV4-1 and J usage is TRBJ1-1; 7 bases are a match to TRBD1. Germline values: CDR1 MGHRA, CDR2 YSYEKL. Trimming took 3 bases from V and 2 from J; bases not matched to a gene: 6. This CDR3 has 15 amino acids. The CDR3 DNA reads TGCGCCAGCAGCCAGCCGGGACAGAGAAACACTGAAGCTTTCTTT. Protein: CASSQPGQRNTEAFF.

CDR3 DNA sequence: TGTGCCAGCAGTCCAGTCGGGGGGTTAACCTACGAGCAGTACGTC. As protein: CASSPVGGLTYEQYV. The chain combines TRBV5-5 with TRBJ2-7; TRBD2 agrees at 7 bases. This CDR3 comprises 15 residues. The trim removed 5 bases at V and 2 bases at J, leaving 10 bases unmatched. Germline CDR1 SGHKS, CDR2 YYEKEE (reference sequence).

The chain couples TRBV18 to TRBJ2-3, with 7 bases fitting TRBD1. The CDR3 loop spans 14 amino acids. Germline V gene lookup returns CDR1 KGHSH and CDR2 LQKENI. V shed 6 bases and J 4 bases; nucleotides not matched to a gene: 7. The CDR3 is CASSRTGEPDTQYF. In DNA form, the CDR3 reads TGTGCCAGCTCTCGAACAGGGGAGCCAGATACGCAGTATTTT.